A selection of T cell receptor beta chains follows, all from one sample in a study of blood T cell repertoires in COVID-19. Profiled with immunoSEQ multiplex PCR; TCRdb holds only in-frame clones, not every one. The sample lists roughly 200,000 clones, more than 80% seen once, with roughly 8.7% in the top ten. The sequenced sample was PBMCs or T cells enriched from blood (not recorded which). Receptor source: a man aged 35 to 55 who had recovered from COVID-19. The CDR3 runs from the conserved cysteine through the conserved F or W. The D gene is left open where the match is weak. Size is omitted from some rows. Given values are once, few, many or a class for expanded clones.

CDR3	DNA	J	V	size	D
CASSLGTGVNQPQHF	TGTGCCAGTAGTCTTGGGACAGGGGTCAATCAGCCCCAGCATTTT	TRBJ1-5	TRBV19	-	TRBD1
CSGGGLDTQYF	TGCAGCGGGGGGGGACTGGATACGCAGTATTTT	TRBJ2-3	TRBV29-1	-	TRBD2
CASSIRQGLAKNIQYF	TGTGCCAGTAGTATAAGACAGGGGTTAGCCAAAAACATTCAGTACTTC	TRBJ2-4	TRBV19	-	TRBD1
CASSSDTGGGTGELFF	TGTGCCAGCAGCTCGGATACAGGGGGAGGAACCGGGGAGCTGTTTTTT	TRBJ2-2	TRBV7-9	few	TRBD1
CASSFFLSGTQYF	TGTGCCAGCAGCTTCTTTCTAAGTGGGACCCAGTACTTC	TRBJ2-5	TRBV5-6	once	-
CASMGGGRTEAFF	TGTGCCAGTATGGGAGGGGGGCGAACTGAAGCTTTCTTT	TRBJ1-1	TRBV19	once	-
CASSPQTAMNTEAFF	TGTGCCAGCAGCCCACAGACAGCTATGAACACTGAAGCTTTCTTT	TRBJ1-1	TRBV9	many	-
CASRQGSNSGNTIYF	TGTGCCAGCAGACAGGGTTCAAACTCGGGAAACACCATATATTTT	TRBJ1-3	TRBV7-2	-	-
CAITMGGGPNF	TGTGCCATCACCATGGGTGGAGGGCCGAACTTC	TRBJ2-7	TRBV10-3	-	-
CASSSTGGGYNEQFF	TGTGCCAGCAGTTCTACAGGGGGGGGGTACAATGAGCAGTTCTTC	TRBJ2-1	TRBV7-8	-	-
CAWSKGNEQYF	TGTGCCTGGAGTAAGGGGAACGAGCAGTACTTC	TRBJ2-7	TRBV30	-	-
CASSADRGQPQHF	TGTGCCAGCAGCGCGGACAGGGGACAGCCCCAGCATTTT	TRBJ1-5	TRBV7-3	-	TRBD1
CASRKLTGGLYEQYF	TGTGCCAGCAGGAAATTGACAGGGGGCCTCTACGAGCAGTACTTC	TRBJ2-7	TRBV5-6	-	TRBD1
CASSEGGVMYEQYF	TGCGCCAGCAGTGAGGGGGGGGTTATGTACGAGCAGTACTTC	TRBJ2-7	TRBV10-2	once	TRBD2
CSVPTGVGQPQHF	TGCAGCGTCCCTACAGGGGTAGGGCAGCCCCAGCATTTT	TRBJ1-5	TRBV29-1	-	TRBD1
CSASISGGVVDTQYF	TGCAGTGCTAGTATCAGCGGGGGGGTCGTAGATACGCAGTATTTT	TRBJ2-3	TRBV20-1	few	TRBD2
CASSDSGRLAGNQETQYF	TGTGCCAGCAGTGACTCAGGCCGACTAGCGGGGAACCAAGAGACCCAGTACTTC	TRBJ2-5	TRBV6-4	-	TRBD2
CSVASPGSDYEQYF	TGCAGCGTGGCCTCCCCGGGGTCGGATTACGAGCAGTACTTC	TRBJ2-7	TRBV29-1	-	-
CASSDLTGGGGGYTF	TGCGCCAGCAGCGACCTGACAGGGGGCGGGGGCGGCTACACCTTC	TRBJ1-2	TRBV5-1	-	TRBD1
CASSPQGVGEQFF	TGTGCCAGCAGTCCACAGGGGGTGGGTGAGCAGTTCTTC	TRBJ2-1	TRBV6-4	few	TRBD1
CASSPPGALGNTIYF	TGTGCCAGCTCACCTCCCGGAGCGCTCGGAAACACCATATATTTT	TRBJ1-3	TRBV18	-	-
CASIAGGGMFF	TGTGCCAGTATAGCGGGAGGAGGTATGTTCTTC	TRBJ2-1	TRBV19	-	TRBD2
CASSVGSVNQPQHF	TGTGCCAGCAGCGTAGGCTCAGTAAATCAGCCCCAGCATTTT	TRBJ1-5	TRBV9	few	-
CAWSPPLPGTVFYEQYF	TGTGCCTGGAGTCCCCCGCTACCCGGGACAGTCTTCTACGAGCAGTACTTC	TRBJ2-7	TRBV30	-	TRBD1
CASSQEGTGPRKHRAFF	TGCGCCAGCAGCCAAGAGGGGACAGGGCCCCGCAAACATCGAGCTTTCTTT	TRBJ1-1	TRBV4-1	-	TRBD1
CASSFHGRGGQYF	TGTGCCAGCAGTTTCCACGGACGGGGAGGGCAGTACTTC	TRBJ2-7	TRBV28	-	-
CASSLVPQASGGHNEQFF	TGCGCCAGCAGCTTGGTGCCCCAAGCTAGCGGGGGCCACAATGAGCAGTTCTTC	TRBJ2-1	TRBV5-1	few	TRBD2